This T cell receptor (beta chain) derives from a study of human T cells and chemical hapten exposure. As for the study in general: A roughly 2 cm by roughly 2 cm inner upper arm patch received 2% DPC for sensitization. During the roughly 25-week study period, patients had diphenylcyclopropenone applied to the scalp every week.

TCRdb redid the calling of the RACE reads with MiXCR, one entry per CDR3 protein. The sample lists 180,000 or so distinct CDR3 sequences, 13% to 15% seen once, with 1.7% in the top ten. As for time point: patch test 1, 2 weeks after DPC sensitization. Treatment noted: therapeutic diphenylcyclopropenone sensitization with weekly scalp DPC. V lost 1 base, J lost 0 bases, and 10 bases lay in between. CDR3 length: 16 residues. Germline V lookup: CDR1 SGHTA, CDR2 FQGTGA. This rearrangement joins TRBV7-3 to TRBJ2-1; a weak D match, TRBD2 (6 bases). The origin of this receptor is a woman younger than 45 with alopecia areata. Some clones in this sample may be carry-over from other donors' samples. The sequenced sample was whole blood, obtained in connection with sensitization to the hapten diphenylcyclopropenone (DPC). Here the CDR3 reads CASSLRGGNSYNEQFF. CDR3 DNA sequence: TGTGCCAGCAGCTTAAGGGGCGGGAACTCCTACAATGAGCAGTTCTTC.